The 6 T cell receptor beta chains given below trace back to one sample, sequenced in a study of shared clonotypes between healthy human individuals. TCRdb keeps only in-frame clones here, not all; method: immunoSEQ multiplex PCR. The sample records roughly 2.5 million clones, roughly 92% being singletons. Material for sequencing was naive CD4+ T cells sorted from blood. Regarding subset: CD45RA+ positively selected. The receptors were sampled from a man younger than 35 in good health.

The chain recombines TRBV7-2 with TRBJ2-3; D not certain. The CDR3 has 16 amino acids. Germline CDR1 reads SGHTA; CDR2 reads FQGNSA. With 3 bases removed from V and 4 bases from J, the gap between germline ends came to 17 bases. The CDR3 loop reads CASSLSFSAAADTQYF. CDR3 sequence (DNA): TGTGCCAGCAGCTTGTCTTTCAGCGCCGCCGCAGATACGCAGTATTTT.

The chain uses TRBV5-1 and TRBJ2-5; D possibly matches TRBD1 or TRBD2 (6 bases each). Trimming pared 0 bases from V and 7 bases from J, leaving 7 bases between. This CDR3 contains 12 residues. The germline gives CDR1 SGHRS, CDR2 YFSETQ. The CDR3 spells CASSLEGGTQYF. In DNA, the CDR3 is TGCGCCAGCAGCTTGGAGGGGGGGACCCAGTACTTC.

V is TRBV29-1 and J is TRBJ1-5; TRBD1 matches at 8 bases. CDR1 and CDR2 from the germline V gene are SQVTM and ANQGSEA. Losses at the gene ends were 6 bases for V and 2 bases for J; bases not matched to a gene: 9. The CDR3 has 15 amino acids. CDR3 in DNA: TGCAGCGTGGGATACGGGACAGGAGGCAATCAGCCCCAGCATTTT. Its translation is CSVGYGTGGNQPQHF.

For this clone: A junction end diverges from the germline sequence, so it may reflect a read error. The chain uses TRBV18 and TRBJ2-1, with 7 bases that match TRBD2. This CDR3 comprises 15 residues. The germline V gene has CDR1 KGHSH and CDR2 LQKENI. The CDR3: CASSPLRESYNEQFF. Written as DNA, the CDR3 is TGTGCCAGCTCCCCACTGCGGGAGTCCTACAATGAGCAGTTCTTC.

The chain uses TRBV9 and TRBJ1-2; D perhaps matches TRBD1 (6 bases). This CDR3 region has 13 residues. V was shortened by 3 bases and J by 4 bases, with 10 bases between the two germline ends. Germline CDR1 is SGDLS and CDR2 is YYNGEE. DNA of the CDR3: TGTGCCAGCAGCGCCGGACAGAGCTATGGCTACACCTTC. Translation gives CASSAGQSYGYTF.

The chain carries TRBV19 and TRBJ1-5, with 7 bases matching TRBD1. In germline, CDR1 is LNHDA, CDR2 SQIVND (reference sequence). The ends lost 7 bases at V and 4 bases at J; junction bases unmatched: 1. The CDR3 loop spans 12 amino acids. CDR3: CASKQGNQPQHF. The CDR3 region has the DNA TGTGCCAGTAAACAGGGGAATCAGCCCCAGCATTTT.